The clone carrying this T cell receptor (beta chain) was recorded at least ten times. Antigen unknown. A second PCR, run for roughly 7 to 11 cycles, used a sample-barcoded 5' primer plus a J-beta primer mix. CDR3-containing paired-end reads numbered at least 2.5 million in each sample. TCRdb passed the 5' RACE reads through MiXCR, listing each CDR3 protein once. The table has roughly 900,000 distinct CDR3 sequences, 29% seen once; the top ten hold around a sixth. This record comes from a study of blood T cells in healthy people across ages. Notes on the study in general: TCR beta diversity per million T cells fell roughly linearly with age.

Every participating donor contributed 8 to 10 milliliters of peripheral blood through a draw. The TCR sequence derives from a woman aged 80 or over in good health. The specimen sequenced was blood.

CDR3 nucleotide sequence: TGTGCCAGCCCCTATCCGACAGGGGGGTCCTACGAGCAGTACTTC. Amino acid sequence: CASPYPTGGSYEQYF. The chain links TRBV5-6 to TRBJ2-7, with 9 bases fitting TRBD1. In germline, CDR1 is SGHDT, CDR2 YYEEEE. CDR3 length: 15 residues. Trimming cost V 7 bases and J 1 base; bases outside gene matches: 9.